The present TCR beta chain was sequenced within a study of shared clonotypes between healthy human individuals. The table came from immunoSEQ multiplex PCR; TCRdb's copy has only in-frame clones and leaves some out. The sample shows approximately 1,500,000 clones, approximately 98% of them seen only once. Source material: naive CD4+ T cells sorted from blood. Described subset: CD45RA+ positively selected. The clonotype comes from a man aged 25 to 40 in good health.

Here the CDR3 reads CASSIGQGSVYEQYF. CDR3 DNA: TGTGCCAGCAGCATCGGACAGGGTTCCGTTTACGAGCAGTACTTC. The chain uses TRBV7-2 and TRBJ2-7; 8 bases match TRBD1. This CDR3 comprises 15 residues. The V and J ends lost 5 bases and 4 bases, in that order; junction bases with no gene match: 10. Germline-derived CDR1 and CDR2 are SGHTA and FQGNSA.